This paragraph reports one T cell receptor (beta chain). Its antigen remains unidentified. At a deep level, the assay was run. Source study methods: In the immunoSEQ data, sequences were junction-only and lacked quality scores, so filtering differed. Profiled with immunoSEQ multiplex PCR; TCRdb holds only in-frame clones, not every one. The V and J calls and clone size are taken from that table; D and trimming were inferred from the DNA. The profile shows some 2,100,000 clones, roughly 91% of them singletons. The data originate from a study of shared clonotypes between healthy human individuals. Findings and limits, study-wide: Shared across a few donors were about 4.6% of the naive CD4 clonotypes.

This CDR3 is 12 amino acids long. V was pared by 2 bases and J by 3 bases, with 4 bases between. Germline V gene data show CDR1 as SGHAT and CDR2 as FQDESV (reference sequence). Naive CD8 isolation took CD45RO-negative cells positively selected for CCR7 and excluded terminally differentiated effector memory CD45RA+ cells. The clonotype comes from a man in his late teens or twenties in good health. Some clones in this sample may be carry-over from other donors' samples. Sequenced material: naive CD8+ T cells from PBMCs. V gene TRBV11-1 combines with J gene TRBJ2-5; D is ambiguous. The CDR3 region is CASSLSEETQYF. The CDR3 nucleotides are TGTGCCAGCAGCTTATCCGAAGAGACCCAGTACTTC.